This TCR beta chain originates from a study of radiation and T cells in renal cell carcinoma. Some clones are missing from TCRdb's copy, which holds only in-frame ones; the method was immunoSEQ multiplex PCR. The sample carries 65,000 to 80,000 clones, around 86% recorded once. Study findings and constraints: From baseline, blood top tumor clonotypes peaked at 2 weeks post-radiation.

The time point was: blood 2 weeks post-SBRT. Treatment described: 15 Gy SBRT to primary tumor, nephrectomy 4 weeks later. In its sample, this clone was seen a few times. Its antigen is still unknown. CDR1 and CDR2 from the germline V gene are DFQATT and SNEGSKA (reference sequence). V was shortened by 3 bases and J by 8 bases, with 2 bases between the two germline ends. The CDR3 is 10 residues long. The specimen was blood, collected from a patient whose treatment included radiotherapy and nephrectomy. The receptor's source is a woman aged 50 to 60 with renal cell carcinoma. The V gene is TRBV20-1, the J gene TRBJ1-6; no clear D. The CDR3 here is CSARDSPLHF. DNA for the CDR3: TGCAGTGCTAGGGATTCACCCCTCCACTTT.